The T cell receptor beta chain described here comes from a study of breast tumors, draining lymph nodes, adjacent tissues. Whole-study findings and limits: Data only fit, rather than demonstrated, lymph node origin of most tumor T cells. Tumors had less TCR diversity than lymph nodes, more than nontumor tissue. Findings are consistent with lymph node origin and intratumoral expansion of most tumor T cells.

This clonotype was seen at least ten times. Antigen specificity is unknown. TCRdb used MiXCR to reprocess the multiplex PCR reads, holding one entry per CDR3 protein. The profile covers approximately 13,000 distinct CDR3 sequences, with about 34% appearing a single time and roughly 15% taken by the ten largest. V shed 1 base and J 4 bases; nucleotides not matched to a gene: 2. The CDR3 has 14 residues. Per the germline V gene, CDR1 is DFQATT and CDR2 is SNEGSKA (reference sequence). The genes are TRBV20-1 and TRBJ2-2, with 8 bases aligning to TRBD2. The TCR was taken from a female donor with breast cancer. Some clones in this sample may be carry-over from other donors' samples. Sequenced material: breast tumor tissue. The CDR3 sequence is CSARVLAGTGELFF. CDR3 nucleotides: TGCAGTGCTAGAGTTCTAGCGGGCACCGGGGAGCTGTTTTTT.